The T cell receptor (beta chain) under discussion was sequenced for a study of blood T cell repertoires in COVID-19. Sequenced by immunoSEQ multiplex PCR; TCRdb stores in-frame clones only, minus some. The sample has some 48,000 clones; approximately 86% are singletons. In its sample, this clone was seen once. This CDR3 has 14 residues. CDR1 and CDR2 from the germline V gene are SGHDT and YYEEEE. The V gene lost 0 bases and the J gene lost 4 bases, with 8 bases spanning the gap. The clonotype originates from an elderly woman with acute or convalescent COVID-19. The sequenced sample was peripheral blood. The V and J genes are TRBV5-6 and TRBJ1-3, with D unresolved. The CDR3: CASSLDVVGNTIYF. CDR3 coding DNA: TGTGCCAGCAGCTTGGATGTAGTCGGAAACACCATATATTTT.